The present T cell receptor (beta chain) was sequenced within a study of beta chain features in type 1 diabetes. Expressed TCRB transcripts were sequenced after all isolated RNA was converted to cDNA. Repertoires were generated with immunoSEQ multiplex PCR, while TCRdb's copy carries only in-frame clones and drops some. This sample has tens of thousands of clones, with 35% to 55% found just once. This clone showed up just a few times. What it binds is unknown. Germline V gene sequence: CDR1 SGHRS, CDR2 YFSETQ. CDR3 length: 14 residues. Findings and caveats of the study: Shorter TCRB CDR3s, moderately but significantly so, were found in Type 1 diabetes patients in all four CD4+ subsets.

The V gene is TRBV5-1, the J gene TRBJ2-5, with 7 bases aligning to TRBD1. The tail of the sequence fits TRBJ2-7 better, so the J call may be wrong. This receptor was obtained from a man aged 25 to 40 with type 1 diabetes. Sequencing input: stem cell memory CD4+ T cells from blood. CDR3 sequence (DNA): TGCGCCAGCAGCTTGGGGGACAGCTTCTACGAGCAGTACTTC. Its protein product is CASSLGDSFYEQYF.